A single sample gave rise to the 10 T cell receptor beta chains below, sequenced in a study of blood T cells in healthy people across ages. Through a sample-barcoded 5' primer and a J-beta primer mix, a second PCR was run for roughly 6 to 11 cycles. TCRdb analysed the 5' RACE reads with MiXCR anew, one entry per CDR3 protein. Of under 1,000,000 distinct CDR3 sequences listed, around 45% are singletons. The sample taken for sequencing was blood. The receptors were gathered from an elderly man in good health.

The V call is TRBV4-2, the J call TRBJ2-7; the match to TRBD2 covers 11 bases. Matching the DNA end better, TRBJ2-5 makes the J call doubtful. The CDR3 length is 15 residues. Germline assignment: CDR1 LGHNA and CDR2 YNFKEQ. In nucleotides, the CDR3 is TGTGCCAGCAGCCAAGTAGCGGGAGGGCTGGGGACCCAGTACTTC. Translated, it gives CASSQVAGGLGTQYF.

This clonotype was seen a handful of times. The chain is built from TRBV30 and TRBJ1-1, with TRBD1 as a possible D gene (5 bases). This CDR3 spans 13 amino acids. Germline V gene sequence: CDR1 GTSNPN, CDR2 SVGIG (reference sequence). The V end lost 3 bases, the J end lost 4 bases, and 12 bases lay between the germline ends. The CDR3 coding sequence is TGTGCCTGGAGATCGGGGCAGGGCACTGAAGCTTTCTTT. It yields the protein CAWRSGQGTEAFF.

The rearrangement joins TRBV27 to TRBJ2-1; TRBD2 matches 13 bases. Near its end, the DNA agrees better with TRBJ2-7, so the J call may be wrong. Germline assignment: CDR1 MNHEY and CDR2 SMNVEV (reference sequence). The CDR3 contains 17 residues. The CDR3: CASSNGLAGAPYNEQYF. Written as DNA, the CDR3 is TGTGCCAGCAGCAACGGACTAGCGGGAGCCCCCTACAATGAGCAGTACTTC.

The rearrangement joins TRBV4-2 to TRBJ1-1; D is unclear. V gave up 0 bases and J gave up 5 bases, with 22 bases separating them. This CDR3 region has 18 residues. The V gene's germline CDR1 is LGHNA and CDR2 YNFKEQ. DNA for the CDR3: TGTGCCAGCAGCCAAGACGCCGAGGGATTAATACTCTATACTGAAGCTTTCTTT. Protein sequence: CASSQDAEGLILYTEAFF.

The chain couples TRBV5-1 to TRBJ2-1; D is unresolved. V lost 4 bases and J 8 bases, leaving 10 bases between the germline ends. The CDR3 sequence is 12 residues long. CDR1 SGHRS and CDR2 YFSETQ come from the germline V gene. This CDR3 is CASSRGIDEQFF. DNA of the CDR3: TGCGCCAGCAGCCGTGGGATCGATGAGCAGTTCTTC.

This clonotype appeared a few times. Here the CDR3 reads CASSFGGLRVSYNEQFF. CDR3 DNA sequence: TGTGCCAGCAGTTTCGGGGGACTACGTGTCTCCTACAATGAGCAGTTCTTC. The chain has TRBV12-3 or TRBV12-4 and TRBJ2-1, with 7 nucleotides matching TRBD2. The CDR3 consists of 17 residues. The trim removed 3 bases at V and 0 bases at J, leaving 8 bases unmatched.

The CDR3 loop reads CASSGEPARGQETQYF. As DNA, the CDR3 is TGTGCCAGCAGCGGCGAGCCCGCTAGGGGACAAGAGACCCAGTACTTC. The genes are TRBV4-2 and TRBJ2-5, with TRBD1 as a possible D gene (5 bases). Trimming took off 5 bases at V and 2 bases at J, with 18 bases between the two ends. In germline, CDR1 is LGHNA, CDR2 YNFKEQ. The CDR3 consists of 16 residues.

V and J are TRBV12-3 or TRBV12-4 and TRBJ1-5; tentatively, D is TRBD1 (5 bases). This CDR3 has 14 residues. The germline V and J ends were trimmed by 3 bases and 6 bases, with 12 bases remaining between them. The CDR3 DNA is TGTGCCAGCAGTTTTGTCAGGGCGGGTCAGCCCCAGCATTTT. This gives the protein CASSFVRAGQPQHF.

The sample holds a few counts of this clonotype. The chain recombines TRBV7-2 with TRBJ2-1, with unresolved D. V lost 1 base, J lost 4 bases, and 11 bases lay in between. This CDR3 is built from 15 residues. Per germline, CDR1 SGHTA and CDR2 FQGNSA. DNA of the CDR3: TGTGCCAGCAGCTTAGGGCGTATTCCGTACAATGAGCAGTTCTTC. Its protein product is CASSLGRIPYNEQFF.

This clonotype has more than one count but fewer than ten. V usage is TRBV20-1 and J usage is TRBJ2-1, with 8 bases matching TRBD1. Germline V CDR1 and CDR2: DFQATT, SNEGSKA (reference sequence). Trimming cost V 6 bases and J 10 bases; bases outside gene matches: 17. The CDR3 length is 15 residues. The CDR3 DNA sequence: TGCAGTGCGACAACAGGGGGACAACCCATTGGGGAGCAGTTCTTC. It encodes CSATTGGQPIGEQFF.